This T cell receptor (beta chain) was identified during a study of blood T cell repertoires in COVID-19. Across the study: The study drew acute and convalescent COVID-19 samples from the United States, Italy and Spain. From T cells, B-cell-depleted T cells, or PBMCs came the material, which was cDNA or gDNA.

CDR1 SGHVS and CDR2 FQNEAQ come from the germline V gene. The CDR3 is 16 amino acids. V was clipped by 4 bases and J by 3 bases, with 16 bases between them. This clone appeared once. The authors' processing: Amplifying reference gene primers gave estimates of nucleated cell counts. Profiled with immunoSEQ multiplex PCR; TCRdb holds only in-frame clones, not every one. V and J calls and clone size are copied from that table; D and trimming were computed from the DNA. Found here are roughly 570,000 clones, about 89% of them singletons; the top ten hold about 8%. Sequenced material: peripheral blood. The chain recombines TRBV7-8 with TRBJ1-5, with D possibly matching TRBD1 (6 bases). The clonotype comes from a woman aged 45-60 years with COVID-19, enrolled during active disease. As DNA, the CDR3 is TGTGCCAGCAGCTACCGACGCGGACAGCCCAATCAGCCCCAGCATTTT. Encoded protein: CASSYRRGQPNQPQHF.